Given below is one TCR beta chain in context. No cognate antigen has been identified for it. It has no much larger one-base neighbor in the sample; base qualities were not kept. This record comes from a study of graft-versus-host responses after intestinal transplantation (TCRdb year 2021). Regarding the research as a whole: The transplants that recipients got were multivisceral, liver-intestinal, or isolated intestinal. Donor T cell macrochimerism was defined as a peak of at least 4% donor T cells among recipient peripheral blood mononuclear cells. Alloreactive clones were identified by sequencing pre-transplant mixed lymphocyte reaction products and comparing them with unstimulated pre-transplant donor and recipient T cells. Rather than going through the commercial service, samples from a few later patients were sequenced in-house on an Illumina MiSeq and processed with MiXCR. After intestinal transplantation, graft-versus-host and host-versus-graft alloreactive T cell clones were followed in the graft, circulation and bone marrow using bulk TCR-beta CDR3 sequencing. Of the 20 to 30 intestinal transplant recipients enrolled in the cohort, one of whom was a retransplant, a few patients without pretransplant specimens were excluded. All recipients received anti-thymocyte globulin induction followed by maintenance tacrolimus and steroids for around three years. Broad study findings and their caveats: GvH clones were detected in recipient bone marrow, and some appeared earlier in ileal mucosa or blood, consistent with an intestinal mucosal origin. The conclusions were limited by the relatively low number and heterogeneity of the intestinal transplant patients. In patients with donor T cell macrochimerism, the allografts had high GvH to HvG T cell clonal ratios. Peak levels of circulating GvH clones were associated with declines in HvG clones early after transplant.

The meaning of the sample's time point label: cells obtained before transplantation from donor or recipient. CD3+CD4+ and CD3+CD8+ populations were FACS-sorted from unstimulated pre-transplant donor and recipient cells taken from spleen or lymph nodes. Libraries came from the immunoSEQ multiplex PCR assay. For most patients, genomic DNA was isolated with the Qiagen DNeasy Blood and Tissue Kit and sent frozen to Adaptive Biotechnologies for TCR sequencing. Adaptive Biotechnologies carried out high-throughput TCR-beta CDR3 sequencing of genomic DNA for most patients. The authors processed their data as follows. Adaptive's ImmunoSEQ software supplied the TCR sequencing data for under 20 patients, while MiXCR and VDJtools were used to process a few other patients. To correct CD4 versus CD8 sorting errors, any sequence found in both subsets at a frequency ratio below 5:1 was removed. CDR3 nucleotide sequences shared between donor and recipient were removed because their origin could not be assigned. To be classed as alloreactive, a clone needed at least 2-fold expansion over unstimulated cells and a minimum CFSE-low frequency of 0.002% (template counts) or 0.001% (read counts). Clones detected in sequenced pre-transplant spleen, lymph node, or MLR CFSE-low populations of the donor or recipient were defined as mappable. The cumulative frequency of alloreactive clones was calculated as a percentage of all sequences, weighted by copy number. Held by TCRdb, this immuneACCESS table contains in-frame sequences only and omits some clones. Under half of the omission traces to an unresolved V gene where checked; the cause of the rest is unknown. V and J calls plus clone size are reproduced from that table; the DNA served to infer D and trimming. This sample has under 150,000 clones in its table, and 90% of those were observed once. The top ten clones comprise under 0.2% of the sample.

The CDR3 goes from the cysteine to the phenylalanine over 15 residues. CDR3 DNA is the only sequence kept; it has 45 bases, read in frame from the first base. V trim: 8 bases; J trim: 3 bases; unmatched bases: 10. Sequences MDHEN (CDR1) and SYDVKM (CDR2) are obtained from the germline V gene. The TCR was taken from a human donor who received an intestinal transplant. The sequence joins TRBV28 to TRBJ2-1; 7 bases in the middle match TRBD2. The sample consisted of unstimulated CD4+ T cells sorted from spleen or lymph node cells, taken before intestinal transplant. The sequenced DNA is TGTGCCAGCCCCCCACAAGCGGGAAGCTACAATGAGCAGTTCTTC. This yields the protein CASPPQAGSYNEQFF.